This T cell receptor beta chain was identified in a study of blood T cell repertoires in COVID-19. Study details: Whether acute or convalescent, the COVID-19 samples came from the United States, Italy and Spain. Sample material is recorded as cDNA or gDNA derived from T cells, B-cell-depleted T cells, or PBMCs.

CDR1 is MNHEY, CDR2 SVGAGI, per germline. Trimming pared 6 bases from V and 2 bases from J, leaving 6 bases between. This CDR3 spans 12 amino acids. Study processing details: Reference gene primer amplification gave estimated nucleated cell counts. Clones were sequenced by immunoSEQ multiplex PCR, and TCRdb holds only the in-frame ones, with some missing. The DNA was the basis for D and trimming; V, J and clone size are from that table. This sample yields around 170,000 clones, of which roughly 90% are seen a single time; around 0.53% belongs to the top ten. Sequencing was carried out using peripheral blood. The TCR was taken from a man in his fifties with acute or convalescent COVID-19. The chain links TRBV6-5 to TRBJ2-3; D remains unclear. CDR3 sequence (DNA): TGTGCCAGCAGCCCCATCACAGATACGCAGTATTTT. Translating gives CASSPITDTQYF.